The 2 T cell receptor beta chains reported below all come from one sample, sequenced in a study of CD8+ T cells in alopecia areata. Investigators isolated RNA and reverse transcribed it into cDNA to act as the sequencing template. Data came from immunoSEQ multiplex PCR; TCRdb stores just in-frame clones and leaves some out. The sample gives around 190,000 clones, roughly 64% of which show up once; around 3.9% is in the top ten. The treatment was: oral pan-JAK inhibitor, 5-10 mg twice daily. Here the sequenced sample was CD4+ T cells sorted from blood, taken at week 4, from a patient treated with tofacitinib. The receptors shown here come from a human donor with alopecia areata.

The J gene is TRBJ1-4, the V gene TRBV6-5; 9 bases match TRBD1. Trimming removed 5 bases from V and 4 bases from J; junction bases left unmatched: 5. This CDR3 contains 15 residues. Per germline, CDR1 MNHEY and CDR2 SVGAGI. CDR3 sequence (DNA): TGTGCCAGCAGTAACGGACAGGGGAGTAATGAAAAACTGTTTTTT. This gives the protein CASSNGQGSNEKLFF.

The rearrangement joins TRBV6-4 to TRBJ1-1; 12 bases align to TRBD1. CDR1 is MRHNA and CDR2 is SNTAGT in the germline V gene. The CDR3 covers 15 residues. The V and J ends lost 8 bases and 0 bases, in that order; junction bases with no gene match: 4. CDR3 amino acids: CASGGQGALNTEAFF. In DNA, the CDR3 is TGTGCCAGCGGGGGACAGGGGGCGCTGAACACTGAAGCTTTCTTT.